Listed below are T cell receptor beta chains from one sample, sequenced in a study of spatial heterogeneity in lung cancer. TCRdb independently ran MiXCR on the 5' RACE reads; one entry per CDR3 protein. The table lists around 4,000 distinct CDR3 sequences, 8.8% of them singletons. Sequenced here: normal lung tissue next to the tumor, sampled at surgery. Receptors were obtained from a female donor with early-stage non-small cell lung cancer. CDR3s include the opening cysteine and the closing phenylalanine or tryptophan. Fields, in order: D gene, V gene, clone size, J gene, CDR3 length, CDR3 DNA, CDR3 protein. A D gene is named only where the DNA matches it firmly. The size field is filled for only some rows; it gives once, few, many or a size class.

TRBD2	TRBV11-2	medium-sized	TRBJ2-7	16	TGTGCCAGCAGCACCCGGACTAGCGGGAGCTCCTACGAGCAGTACTTC	CASSTRTSGSSYEQYF
-	TRBV29-1	many	TRBJ2-4	14	TGCAGCGTTGCCGGGAGTGGGGGGAGGAACATTCAGTACTTC	CSVAGSGGRNIQYF
-	TRBV7-9	medium-sized	TRBJ1-1	12	TGTGCCAGCAGCCGGGAGATCACTGAAGCTTTCTTT	CASSREITEAFF
TRBD1	TRBV5-1	medium-sized	TRBJ1-4	15	TGCGCCAGCAGCTTGGCCGGGACAGATAATGAAAAACTGTTTTTT	CASSLAGTDNEKLFF
TRBD2	TRBV6-5	few	TRBJ2-1	16	TGTGCCAGCAGTTACTCCGGGACTAGCGGCATACAAGAGCAGTTCTTC	CASSYSGTSGIQEQFF
TRBD2	TRBV7-9	medium-sized	TRBJ2-3	15	TGTGCCAGCAGCTTAGTAGCTAGCGGGGGAGATACGCAGTATTTT	CASSLVASGGDTQYF
TRBD1	TRBV7-6	medium-sized	TRBJ2-7	13	TGTGCCAGCAGCAAGGGACAGACCTACGAGCAGTACTTC	CASSKGQTYEQYF
-	TRBV28	medium-sized	TRBJ1-5	15	TGTGCCAGCAGATCAAGATCTGGGAGCAATCAGCCCCAGCATTTT	CASRSRSGSNQPQHF
-	TRBV5-6	many	TRBJ1-1	16	TGTGCCAGCAGCCAACCACAGACGGGCATGAACACTGAAGCTTTCTTT	CASSQPQTGMNTEAFF
TRBD2	TRBV5-4	medium-sized	TRBJ2-1	18	TGTGCCAGCAGCTTAGGACTAGCGGGAGGACTGACTTACAATGAGCAGTTCTTC	CASSLGLAGGLTYNEQFF
-	TRBV5-1	medium-sized	TRBJ2-1	11	TGCGCCAGCAGCTCCCGCCGGGAGCAGTTCTTC	CASSSRREQFF
TRBD1	TRBV20-1	medium-sized	TRBJ2-7	14	TGCAGTGCTAGTATGGGACAGGGGCCCTACGAGCAGTACTTC	CSASMGQGPYEQYF
TRBD2	TRBV30	medium-sized	TRBJ2-3	14	TGTGCCTGGAGTGTCGGAACTAGCGGGGGGGCGGCGAATTTT	CAWSVGTSGGAANF
TRBD2	TRBV28	-	TRBJ2-5	15	TGTGCCAGCACCGCCTTAGCGGGGGGTAGGGAGACCCAGTACTTC	CASTALAGGRETQYF
-	TRBV20-1	medium-sized	TRBJ2-5	14	TGCAGTGCTAGAGATTGGCAGGGCGAAGAGACCCAGTACTTC	CSARDWQGEETQYF
-	TRBV29-1	-	TRBJ2-7	11	TGCAGCGTTGCCAACGGCTACGAGCAGTACTTC	CSVANGYEQYF
-	TRBV19	many	TRBJ1-2	13	TGTGCCAGTAGTCCAACACCTAACTATGGCTACACCTTC	CASSPTPNYGYTF
-	TRBV7-6	medium-sized	TRBJ2-5	14	TGTGCCAGCAGCCGCATGGCGGGAAGTGAGACCCAGTACTTC	CASSRMAGSETQYF
-	TRBV12-3/TRBV12-4	medium-sized	TRBJ2-1	15	TGTGCCAGCAGTTTAAGCTCAAACCTCCAGGGTAAGCAGTTCTTC	CASSLSSNLQGKQFF
-	TRBV3-1	many	TRBJ2-7	11	TGTGCCAGCAGCCAAGGGCACGAGCAGTACTTC	CASSQGHEQYF
TRBD2	TRBV6-5	many	TRBJ2-7	15	TGTGCCAGCAGTTACGAGCGGGATAAAACCTACGAGCAGTACTTC	CASSYERDKTYEQYF
-	TRBV6-5	many	TRBJ2-5	13	TGTGCCAGCAGAACCGGGACATTGGGGACCCAGTACTTC	CASRTGTLGTQYF
TRBD2	TRBV2	many	TRBJ2-2	16	TGTGCCAGCAGTGAAGGGACTAGCGCCCACACCGGGGAGCTGTTTTTT	CASSEGTSAHTGELFF
-	TRBV19	many	TRBJ2-5	13	TGTGCCAGTAGTAATCAGGGGGGGGAGACCCAGTACTTC	CASSNQGGETQYF
-	TRBV29-1	medium-sized	TRBJ2-3	13	TGCAGCGGACAGCGAACTAGCACAGATACGCAGTATTTT	CSGQRTSTDTQYF
-	TRBV12-3/TRBV12-4	medium-sized	TRBJ2-2	12	TGTGCCAGCAGAAGGACAACCGGGGAGCTGTTTTTT	CASRRTTGELFF
-	TRBV7-9	-	TRBJ2-7	15	TGTGCCAGCAGCTTAGCAGCGGGCGCGGCCTACGAGCAGTACTTC	CASSLAAGAAYEQYF
TRBD2	TRBV7-2	many	TRBJ2-7	15	TGTGCCAGCAGCCCCGCGAGCGGGAGGGGCTACGAGCAGTACTTC	CASSPASGRGYEQYF
-	TRBV3-1	many	TRBJ2-2	13	TGTGCCACTAACCCCGGTGGCACCGGGGAGCTGTTTTTT	CATNPGGTGELFF
-	TRBV19	-	TRBJ1-3	16	TGTGCCAGTAGTACCCGGGACACCGTACCTGGAAACACCATATATTTT	CASSTRDTVPGNTIYF
-	TRBV20-1	many	TRBJ2-7	14	TGCAGTGCTATTGGGACCCGCAGCTCCTACGAGCAGTACTTC	CSAIGTRSSYEQYF
-	TRBV3-1	-	TRBJ2-5	12	TGTGCCAGCAGCCTAGATAGGGAGACCCAGTACTTC	CASSLDRETQYF
TRBD1	TRBV12-3/TRBV12-4	medium-sized	TRBJ1-2	14	TGTGCCAGCAGGCTCGGGACAGGGGCATATGGCTACACCTTC	CASRLGTGAYGYTF
-	TRBV9	medium-sized	TRBJ1-3	14	TGTGCCAGCAGCGTAGAGGACAATGGAAACACCATATATTTT	CASSVEDNGNTIYF
TRBD2	TRBV7-2	medium-sized	TRBJ2-1	15	TGTGCCAGCAGCTTAACCCAACTAGCGGACAATGAGCAGTTCTTC	CASSLTQLADNEQFF
-	TRBV12-3/TRBV12-4	many	TRBJ1-5	15	TGTGCCAGCATGCCAGGGGTGGGGGTAGAGCAGCCCCAGCATTTT	CASMPGVGVEQPQHF
-	TRBV5-4	medium-sized	TRBJ2-4	17	TGTGCCAGCAGCTTGCCCTCCCCGGCCCTAGGCAAAAACATTCAGTACTTC	CASSLPSPALGKNIQYF
TRBD1	TRBV11-2	medium-sized	TRBJ2-1	15	TGTGCCAGCAGCTTCGGGACAGCCCCCTACAATGAGCAGTTCTTC	CASSFGTAPYNEQFF
-	TRBV7-2	few	TRBJ2-7	14	TGTGCCAGCAAGTGGGGTACAGGCCCCGCCGAGCAGTACTTC	CASKWGTGPAEQYF